This TCR beta chain was identified during a study of cytomegalovirus exposure and HLA in healthy donors. Study in general: In terms of ancestry, the Caucasian-associated cluster contained around four fifths of the approximately 380 genotyped donors.

Study-wide points: TCR beta V segments were, for the most part, productive about 87% or about 30% of the time in an earlier analysis. CMV serostatus was the only immune exposure information that was available.

CDR1 is SGHDN, CDR2 FVKESK, per germline. V lost 6 bases and J 3 bases, leaving 15 bases between the germline ends. The CDR3 runs to 14 residues. Researchers ran the PCR with 60 Vbeta and 13 Jbeta primers. In the original workflow: As a later analysis found, there were 70 million to 90 million unique TCR beta chains, of which roughly 11 million were shared. Profiling relied on immunoSEQ multiplex PCR, and the TCRdb table lists in-frame clones only, not all of them. Clonal size and the V and J genes are those of that table, whereas D and trimming came from the DNA. The table records around 120,000 clones, about three quarters of them present only once. Turning to this clone: The antigen is not known.

The clonotype comes from a middle-aged woman in good health and CMV-seronegative. J is TRBJ2-7 and V is TRBV14; D is perhaps TRBD1 (6 bases). The specimen sequenced was PBMCs. The CDR3 here is CASRGDRSSYEQYF. In DNA form, the CDR3 reads TGTGCCAGCAGAGGCGACAGGTCGAGCTACGAGCAGTACTTC.